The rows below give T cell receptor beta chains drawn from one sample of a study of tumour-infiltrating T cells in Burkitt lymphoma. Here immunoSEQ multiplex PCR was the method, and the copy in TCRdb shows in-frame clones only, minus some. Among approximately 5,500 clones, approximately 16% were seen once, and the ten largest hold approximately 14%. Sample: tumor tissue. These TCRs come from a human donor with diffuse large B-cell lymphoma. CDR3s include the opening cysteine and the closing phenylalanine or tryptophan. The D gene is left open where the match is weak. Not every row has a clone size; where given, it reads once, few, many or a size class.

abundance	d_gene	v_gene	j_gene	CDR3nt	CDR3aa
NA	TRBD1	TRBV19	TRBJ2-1	TGTGCCAGTAGTACCCTCCCCCCGGGACAGAAGCAGTTCTTC	CASSTLPPGQKQFF
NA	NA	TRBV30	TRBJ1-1	TGTGCCTGGGTGGGACAAGTGAACACTGAAGCTTTCTTT	CAWVGQVNTEAFF
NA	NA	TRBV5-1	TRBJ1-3	TGCGCCAGCAGCGAACGGACCTCTGGAAACACCATATATTTT	CASSERTSGNTIYF
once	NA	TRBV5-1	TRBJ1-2	TGCGCCAGCAGCTTGGATCCCAGCACCTATGGCTACACCTTC	CASSLDPSTYGYTF
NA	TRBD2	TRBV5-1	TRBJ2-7	TGCGCCAGCAGCACCGGACTAGCGGGAGCTTACGAGCAGTACTTC	CASSTGLAGAYEQYF
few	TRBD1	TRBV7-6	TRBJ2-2	TGTGCCAGCAGCTCCGGACAGGGAGACACCGGGGAGCTGTTTTTT	CASSSGQGDTGELFF
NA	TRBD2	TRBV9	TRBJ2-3	TGTGCCAGCAGCGTGGGACTAGAAATGGATACGCAGTATTTT	CASSVGLEMDTQYF
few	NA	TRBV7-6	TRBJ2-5	TGTGCCAGCAGCGCCCGGGAGACCCAGTACTTC	CASSARETQYF
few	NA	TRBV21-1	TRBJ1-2	TGTGCCAGCGGGCCAGGGGGGACCCAAAGCTATGGCTACACCTTC	CASGPGGTQSYGYTF
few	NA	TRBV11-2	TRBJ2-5	TGTGCCAGCAGAACGGGGACCCCTGTACAAGAGACCCAGTACTTC	CASRTGTPVQETQYF
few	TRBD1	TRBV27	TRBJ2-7	TGTGCCAGCAGCCCGGGGACAGGGGTCTACGAGCAGTACTTC	CASSPGTGVYEQYF
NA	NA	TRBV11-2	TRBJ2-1	TGTGCCAGCAGTTTGAACAGGGGAGGCAATGAGCAGTTCTTC	CASSLNRGGNEQFF
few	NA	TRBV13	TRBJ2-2	TGTGCCAGCAGCTTAGGTCTAAGAAAGGGAGCCGGGGAGCTGTTTTTT	CASSLGLRKGAGELFF
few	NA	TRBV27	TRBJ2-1	TGTGCCAGCGTCAGGTTCCCCTACAATGAGCAGTTCTTC	CASVRFPYNEQFF
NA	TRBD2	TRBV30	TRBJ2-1	TGTGCCTGGAGTGTGGGGGGGAACAATGAGCAGTTCTTC	CAWSVGGNNEQFF
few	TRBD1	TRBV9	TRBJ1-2	TGTGCCAGGGGGGGGGACAGTTTTGACTATGGCTACACCTTC	CARGGDSFDYGYTF
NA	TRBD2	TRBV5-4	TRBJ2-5	TGTGCCAGCAGCGAGGGACTAGCCCAAGAGACCCAGTACTTC	CASSEGLAQETQYF
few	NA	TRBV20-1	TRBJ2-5	TGCAGTGCTAGGAAGGAGACCCAGTACTTC	CSARKETQYF
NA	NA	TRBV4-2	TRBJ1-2	TGTGCCAGCAGCCAGCAGGCCGGGCCCAGGCATGGCTACACCTTC	CASSQQAGPRHGYTF
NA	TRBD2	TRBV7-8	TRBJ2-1	TGTGCCAGCAGCTTAGCGCCTAGCGGTGAGCAGTTCTTC	CASSLAPSGEQFF
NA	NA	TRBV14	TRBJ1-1	TGTGCCAGCAGCGCTCGCCCGTGGGAGTCGTTCACTGAAGCTTTCTTT	CASSARPWESFTEAFF
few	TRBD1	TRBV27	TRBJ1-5	TGTGCCAGCAGAAAAGGGGGCGGCAATCAGCCCCAGCATTTT	CASRKGGGNQPQHF
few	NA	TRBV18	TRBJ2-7	TGTGCCAGCTCACCACAGAAGGGGTCCTACGAGCAGTACTTC	CASSPQKGSYEQYF
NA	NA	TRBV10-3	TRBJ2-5	TGTGCCATCAGTGAAGGGGTAGGGGGAGTTGGGGAGACCCAGTACTTC	CAISEGVGGVGETQYF
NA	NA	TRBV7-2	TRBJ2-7	TGTGCCAGCAGCTTAGCGGGGACAATTCTCTACGAGCAGTACTTC	CASSLAGTILYEQYF
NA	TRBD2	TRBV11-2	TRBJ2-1	TGTGCCAGCAGCTCCACTAGCGGGAGGAACAATGAGCAGTTCTTC	CASSSTSGRNNEQFF
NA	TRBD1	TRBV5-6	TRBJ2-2	TGTGCCAGCAGCTTTTACAGGGGGAACACCGGGGAGCTGTTTTTT	CASSFYRGNTGELFF
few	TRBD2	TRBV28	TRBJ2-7	TGTGCCAGCAGTGGGAGGGCCTTATCCTACGAGCAGTACTTC	CASSGRALSYEQYF
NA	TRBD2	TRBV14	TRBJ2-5	TGTGCCAGCAGCCCCTATAGCGGGAGTGGAGAGACCCAGTACTTC	CASSPYSGSGETQYF
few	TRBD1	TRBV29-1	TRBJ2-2	TGCAGCGTTCAGGGACAGGGTAACACCGGGGAGCTGTTTTTT	CSVQGQGNTGELFF
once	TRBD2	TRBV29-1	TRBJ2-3	TGCAGCGTTGGGGGGAGGGGAGATACGCAGTATTTT	CSVGGRGDTQYF
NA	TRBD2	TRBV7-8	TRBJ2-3	TGTGCCAGCAGCCAGCCGACTAGCGCTACTAGCACAGATACGCAGTATTTT	CASSQPTSATSTDTQYF
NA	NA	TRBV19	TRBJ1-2	TGTGCCAGTACCCCCGAGGCAGGGTTAAACTATGGCTACACCTTC	CASTPEAGLNYGYTF
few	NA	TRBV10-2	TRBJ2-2	TGCGCCAGCAGGGCAGGGGTTACCGGGGAGCTGTTTTTT	CASRAGVTGELFF
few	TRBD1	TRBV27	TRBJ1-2	TGTGCCAGCAGGTCTGACAGGGTTAACTATGGCTACACCTTC	CASRSDRVNYGYTF
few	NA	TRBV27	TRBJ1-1	TGTGCCAGCAGTTTCCGAGAGAACACTGAAGCTTTCTTT	CASSFRENTEAFF
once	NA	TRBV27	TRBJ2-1	TGTGCCAGCAGTTTATCGGGGACCAACAATGAGCAGTTCTTC	CASSLSGTNNEQFF
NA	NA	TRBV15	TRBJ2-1	TGTGCCACCAGCAGAGATTGGAGCGGAACCTATCACAATGAGCAGTTCTTC	CATSRDWSGTYHNEQFF
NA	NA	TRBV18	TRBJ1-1	TGTGCCAGCTCACGTAGAGAGGGGAACACTGAAGCTTTCTTT	CASSRREGNTEAFF
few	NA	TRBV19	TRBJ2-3	TGTGCCAGTAGTAAGGACGGGAGTGGCACAGATACGCAGTATTTT	CASSKDGSGTDTQYF
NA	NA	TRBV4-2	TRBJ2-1	TGTGCCAGCAGCCAAGACGCCCAGCAGCAAATAAGCTCCTACAATGAGCAGTTCTTC	CASSQDAQQQISSYNEQFF
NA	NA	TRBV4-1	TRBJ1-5	TGCGCCAGCAGCCAAGTCCAGATCCCCCGCCCGGGACAGCCCCAGCATTTT	CASSQVQIPRPGQPQHF
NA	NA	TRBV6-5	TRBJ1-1	TGTGCCAGCCTTGTATGGGGGGCCAAGACTGAAGCTTTCTTT	CASLVWGAKTEAFF
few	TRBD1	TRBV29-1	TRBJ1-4	TGCAGCGTCCGGGACAGCCTTAATGAAAAACTGTTTTTT	CSVRDSLNEKLFF
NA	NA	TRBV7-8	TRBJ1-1	TGTGCCAGCAGCTTAGCAGGCGGGAACACTGAAGCTTTCTTT	CASSLAGGNTEAFF
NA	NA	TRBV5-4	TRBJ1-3	TGTGCCAGCAGCTTGTTCGGCAGCTCTGGAAACACCATATATTTT	CASSLFGSSGNTIYF